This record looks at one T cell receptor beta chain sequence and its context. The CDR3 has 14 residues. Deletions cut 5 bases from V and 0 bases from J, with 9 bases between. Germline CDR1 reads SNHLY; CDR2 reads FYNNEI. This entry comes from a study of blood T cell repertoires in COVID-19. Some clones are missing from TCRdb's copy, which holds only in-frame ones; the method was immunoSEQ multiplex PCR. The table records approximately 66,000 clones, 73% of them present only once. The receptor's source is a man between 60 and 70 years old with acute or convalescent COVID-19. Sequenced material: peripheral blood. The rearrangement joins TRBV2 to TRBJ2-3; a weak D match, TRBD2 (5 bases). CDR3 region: CASSSGYSTDTQYF. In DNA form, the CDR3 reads TGTGCCAGCAGTTCGGGATATAGCACAGATACGCAGTATTTT. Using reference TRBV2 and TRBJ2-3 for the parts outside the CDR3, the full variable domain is EPEVTQTPSHQVTQMGQEVILRCVPISNHLYFYWYRQILGQKVEFLVSFYNNEISEKSEIFDDQFSVERPDGSNFTLKIRSTKLEDSAMYFCASSSGYSTDTQYFGPGTRLTVL.